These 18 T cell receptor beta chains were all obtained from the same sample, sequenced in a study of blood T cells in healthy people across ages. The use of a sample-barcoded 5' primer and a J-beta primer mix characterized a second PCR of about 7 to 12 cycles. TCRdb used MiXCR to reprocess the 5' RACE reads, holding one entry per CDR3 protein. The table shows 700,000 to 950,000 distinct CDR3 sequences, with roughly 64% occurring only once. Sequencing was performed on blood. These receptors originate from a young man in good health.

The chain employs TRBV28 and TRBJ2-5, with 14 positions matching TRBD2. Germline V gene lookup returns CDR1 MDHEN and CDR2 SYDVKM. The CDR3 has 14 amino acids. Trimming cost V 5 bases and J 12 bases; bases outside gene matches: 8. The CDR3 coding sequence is TGTGCCAGCAGTCCGGGACTAGCGGGAGTTGGGAAGTACTTC. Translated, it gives CASSPGLAGVGKYF.

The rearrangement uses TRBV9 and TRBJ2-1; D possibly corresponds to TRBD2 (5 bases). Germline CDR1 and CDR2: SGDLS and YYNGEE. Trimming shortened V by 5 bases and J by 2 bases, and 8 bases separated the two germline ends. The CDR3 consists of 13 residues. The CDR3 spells CASRDGAYNEQFF. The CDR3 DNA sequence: TGTGCCAGCAGGGACGGGGCCTACAATGAGCAGTTCTTC.

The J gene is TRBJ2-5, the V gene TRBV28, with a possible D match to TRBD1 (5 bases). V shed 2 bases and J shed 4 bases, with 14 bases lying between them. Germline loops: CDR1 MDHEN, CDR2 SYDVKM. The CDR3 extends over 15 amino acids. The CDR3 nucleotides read TGTGCCAGCAGTTTAAATTCCGACAGCAGAGAGACCCAGTACTTC. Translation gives CASSLNSDSRETQYF.

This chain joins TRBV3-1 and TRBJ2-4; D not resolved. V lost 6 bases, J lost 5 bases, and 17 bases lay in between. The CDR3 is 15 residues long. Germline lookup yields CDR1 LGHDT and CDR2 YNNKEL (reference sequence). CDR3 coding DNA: TGTGCCAGCAGGTCCGGCAGGAACCCTGAAAACATTCAGTACTTC. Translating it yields CASRSGRNPENIQYF.

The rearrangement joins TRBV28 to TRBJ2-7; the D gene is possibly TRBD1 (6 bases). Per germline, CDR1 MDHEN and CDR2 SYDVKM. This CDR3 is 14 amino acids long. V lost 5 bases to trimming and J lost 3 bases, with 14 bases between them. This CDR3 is CASSNRDTFYEQYF. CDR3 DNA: TGTGCCAGCAGTAACCGGGACACCTTCTACGAGCAGTACTTC.

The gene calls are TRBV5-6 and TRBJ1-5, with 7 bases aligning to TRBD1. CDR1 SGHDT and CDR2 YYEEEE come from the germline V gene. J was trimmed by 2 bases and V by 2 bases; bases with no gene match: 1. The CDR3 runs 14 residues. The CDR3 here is CASSFGTGNQPQHF. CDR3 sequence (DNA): TGTGCCAGCAGCTTCGGGACAGGCAATCAGCCCCAGCATTTT.

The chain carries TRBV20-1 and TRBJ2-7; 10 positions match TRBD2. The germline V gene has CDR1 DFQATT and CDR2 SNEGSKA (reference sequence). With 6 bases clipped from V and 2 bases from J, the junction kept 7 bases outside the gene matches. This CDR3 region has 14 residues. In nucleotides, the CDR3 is TGCAGTGCGAGAAGCGGGGGGGCGGCCTACGAGCAGTACTTC. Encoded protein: CSARSGGAAYEQYF.

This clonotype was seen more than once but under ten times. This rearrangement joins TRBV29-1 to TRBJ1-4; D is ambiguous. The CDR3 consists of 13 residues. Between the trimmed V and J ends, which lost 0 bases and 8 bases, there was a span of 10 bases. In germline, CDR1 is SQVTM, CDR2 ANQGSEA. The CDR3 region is CSVEDSPGEKLFF. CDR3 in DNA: TGCAGCGTTGAAGATTCACCGGGGGAAAAACTGTTTTTT.

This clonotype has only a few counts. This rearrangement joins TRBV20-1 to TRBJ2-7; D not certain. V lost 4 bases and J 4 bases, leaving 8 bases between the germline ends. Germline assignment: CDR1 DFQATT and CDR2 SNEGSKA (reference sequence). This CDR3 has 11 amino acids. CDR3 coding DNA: TGCAGTGCTACCCAGGAATACGAGCAGTACTTC. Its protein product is CSATQEYEQYF.

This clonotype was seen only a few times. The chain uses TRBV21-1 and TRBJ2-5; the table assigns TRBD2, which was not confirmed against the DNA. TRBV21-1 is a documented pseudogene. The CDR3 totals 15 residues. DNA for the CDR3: TGTGCCAGCAGACTGTTAGGACTCAGTCGGGAGACCCAGTACTTC. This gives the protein CASRLLGLSRETQYF.

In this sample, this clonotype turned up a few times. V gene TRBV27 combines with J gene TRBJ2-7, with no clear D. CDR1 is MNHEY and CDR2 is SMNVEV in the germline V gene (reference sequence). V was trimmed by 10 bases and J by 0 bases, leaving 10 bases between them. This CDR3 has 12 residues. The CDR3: CATLFCSYEQYF. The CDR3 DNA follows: TGTGCCACTCTGTTCTGCTCCTACGAGCAGTACTTC.

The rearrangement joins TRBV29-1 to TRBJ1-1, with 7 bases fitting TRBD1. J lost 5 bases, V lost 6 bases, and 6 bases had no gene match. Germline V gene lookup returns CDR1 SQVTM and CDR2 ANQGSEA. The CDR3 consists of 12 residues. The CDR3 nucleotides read TGCAGCGTCCTTAAGGGGGCGACTGAAGCTTTCTTT. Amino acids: CSVLKGATEAFF.

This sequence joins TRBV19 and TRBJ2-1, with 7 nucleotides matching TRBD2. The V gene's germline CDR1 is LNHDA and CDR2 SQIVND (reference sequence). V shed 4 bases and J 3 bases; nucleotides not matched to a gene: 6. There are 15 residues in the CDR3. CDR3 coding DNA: TGTGCCAGTAGTAGAAATAGCGGGTACTACAATGAGCAGTTCTTC. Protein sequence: CASSRNSGYYNEQFF.

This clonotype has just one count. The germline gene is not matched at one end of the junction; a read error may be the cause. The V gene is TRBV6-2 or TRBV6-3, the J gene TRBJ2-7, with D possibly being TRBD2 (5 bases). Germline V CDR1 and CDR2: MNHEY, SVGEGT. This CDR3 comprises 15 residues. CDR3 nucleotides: TGTACCAGCAGTGGCTTCCCGGGATCAACCTACGAGCAGTACTTC. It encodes CTSSGFPGSTYEQYF.

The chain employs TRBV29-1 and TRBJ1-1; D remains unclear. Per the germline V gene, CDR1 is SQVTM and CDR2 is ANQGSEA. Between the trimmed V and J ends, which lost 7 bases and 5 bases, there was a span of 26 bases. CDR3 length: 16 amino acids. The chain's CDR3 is CSAEGGKGLEGTEAFF. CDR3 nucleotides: TGCAGCGCCGAAGGAGGGAAAGGGCTTGAAGGGACTGAAGCTTTCTTT.

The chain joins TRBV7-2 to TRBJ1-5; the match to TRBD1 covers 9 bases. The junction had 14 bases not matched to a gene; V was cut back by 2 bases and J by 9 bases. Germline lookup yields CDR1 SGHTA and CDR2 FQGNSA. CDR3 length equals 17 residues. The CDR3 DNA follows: TGTGCCAGCAGCTTATATACGGGACAGGGTCGGCAAGGGCCCCAGCATTTT. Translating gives CASSLYTGQGRQGPQHF.

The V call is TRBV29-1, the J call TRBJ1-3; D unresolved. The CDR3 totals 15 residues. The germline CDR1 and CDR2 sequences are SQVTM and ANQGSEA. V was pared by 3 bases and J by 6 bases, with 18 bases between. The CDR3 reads CSVDRENRVPNTIYF. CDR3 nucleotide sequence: TGCAGCGTTGATAGGGAAAACAGAGTTCCAAACACCATATATTTT.

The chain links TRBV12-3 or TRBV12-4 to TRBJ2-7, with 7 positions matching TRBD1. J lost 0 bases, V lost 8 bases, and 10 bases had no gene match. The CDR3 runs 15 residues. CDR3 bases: TGTGCCAGCGGACTCCCCGGGACAGTCTCCTACGAGCAGTACTTC. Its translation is CASGLPGTVSYEQYF.